Presented here are 29 T cell receptor beta chains from one specimen sequenced in a study of blood T cell repertoires in COVID-19. Produced via immunoSEQ multiplex PCR; TCRdb's table is partial and in-frame only. The sample shows 150,000 to 200,000 clones, approximately 85% of them seen only once. Sequencing used peripheral blood. The receptors stem from a man between 60 and 75 years old with acute or convalescent COVID-19.

The chain employs TRBV2 and TRBJ1-1; D unclear. The CDR3 runs 13 residues. Trimming left V 6 bases short and J 4 bases short, with 12 bases between. From germline, CDR1 is SNHLY and CDR2 FYNNEI. The CDR3 DNA sequence: TGTGCCAGCAGGGCGGGTTCGGGCACTGAAGCTTTCTTT. It specifies CASRAGSGTEAFF. Full variable domain (remainder filled in from reference TRBV2 and TRBJ1-1): EPEVTQTPSHQVTQMGQEVILRCVPISNHLYFYWYRQILGQKVEFLVSFYNNEISEKSEIFDDQFSVERPDGSNFTLKIRSTKLEDSAMYFCASRAGSGTEAFFGQGTRLTVV.

V usage is TRBV24-1 and J usage is TRBJ2-1, with a weak D call TRBD1 (6 bases). Germline values: CDR1 KGHDR, CDR2 SFDVKD. V was trimmed by 6 bases and J by 3 bases, leaving 11 bases between them. This CDR3 has 14 amino acids. CDR3: CATSHPDSYNEQFF. The CDR3 DNA is TGTGCCACCAGTCACCCGGACAGCTACAATGAGCAGTTCTTC.

This rearrangement joins TRBV7-2 to TRBJ2-2, with D perhaps matching TRBD2 (6 bases). This CDR3 region has 16 residues. Deletions cut 5 bases from V and 0 bases from J, with 13 bases between. Germline CDR1 reads SGHTA; CDR2 reads FQGNSA. The CDR3 DNA reads TGTGCCAGCAGCAAACCCCGGGGGACGAACACCGGGGAGCTGTTTTTT. Protein sequence: CASSKPRGTNTGELFF.

This rearrangement joins TRBV28 to TRBJ2-2, with 11 positions matching TRBD2. V shed 5 bases and J 3 bases; nucleotides not matched to a gene: 8. Germline values: CDR1 MDHEN, CDR2 SYDVKM. The CDR3 runs to 17 residues. CDR3: CASSAQRLAGHTGELFF. The CDR3 DNA is TGTGCCAGCAGTGCACAGAGACTAGCGGGGCACACCGGGGAGCTGTTTTTT.

The V call is TRBV29-1, the J call TRBJ2-7; TRBD2 matches at 9 bases. The germline V gene encodes CDR1 SQVTM and CDR2 ANQGSEA. The CDR3 covers 13 residues. V lost 1 base to trimming and J lost 6 bases; unmatched junction nucleotides: 4. In nucleotides, the CDR3 is TGCAGCGTTGAAGGGGCGGGAGGGGGCGAGCAGTACTTC. Translating it yields CSVEGAGGGEQYF.

The V and J genes are TRBV7-9 and TRBJ2-1, with D perhaps matching TRBD2 (5 bases). Trimming took off 5 bases at V and 12 bases at J, with 17 bases between the two ends. The germline gives CDR1 SEHNR, CDR2 FQNEAQ (reference sequence). CDR3 length: 13 amino acids. The CDR3 coding sequence is TGTGCCAGCAGCCTTCCCCCGGACGAGGGGCAGTTCTTC. Encoded protein: CASSLPPDEGQFF.

The chain couples TRBV20-1 to TRBJ2-1; tentative D call: TRBD2 (7 bases). This CDR3 region has 15 residues. From germline, CDR1 is DFQATT and CDR2 SNEGSKA (reference sequence). V was clipped by 3 bases and J by 4 bases, with 16 bases between them. The CDR3 reads CSASLWGGSYNEQFF. CDR3 DNA sequence: TGCAGTGCTAGTCTGTGGGGGGGCTCTTACAATGAGCAGTTCTTC.

The chain combines TRBV28 with TRBJ1-2; 11 bases agree with TRBD1. The germline gives CDR1 MDHEN, CDR2 SYDVKM. The CDR3 spans 15 residues. Unmatched junction bases numbered 4, after V lost 0 bases and J lost 7 bases. The CDR3 loop is CASSLWDRGPSGYTF. The CDR3 region has the DNA TGTGCCAGCAGTTTATGGGACAGGGGGCCAAGTGGCTACACCTTC.

This clone was picked up one time. This rearrangement joins TRBV28 to TRBJ1-4; TRBD1 might be the D (6 bases). Trimming removed 4 bases from V and 8 bases from J, with 14 bases in between. The CDR3 is made up of 14 amino acids. Per germline, CDR1 MDHEN and CDR2 SYDVKM. The CDR3 sequence: CASSSGGRREKLFF. CDR3 in DNA: TGTGCCAGCAGTTCGGGGGGGCGAAGGGAAAAACTGTTTTTT.

V is TRBV7-6 and J is TRBJ2-2; 7 bases are a match to TRBD2. The V segment lost 0 bases and the J segment 3 bases; nucleotides outside the gene matches: 7. Germline lookup yields CDR1 SGHVS and CDR2 FNYEAQ. The CDR3 totals 17 residues. For the CDR3, the DNA is TGTGCCAGCAGCTTAGCCGGGGGGACTTTACACACCGGGGAGCTGTTTTTT. It is translated as CASSLAGGTLHTGELFF.

This clone was counted once. This rearrangement joins TRBV28 to TRBJ2-4; D is ambiguous. Germline CDR1 reads MDHEN; CDR2 reads SYDVKM. The CDR3 totals 15 residues. Trimming removed 4 bases at V and 2 bases at J, with 12 bases between. The CDR3 region is CASSSRSYTKNIQYF. CDR3 sequence (DNA): TGTGCCAGCAGTTCTCGATCGTACACCAAAAACATTCAGTACTTC.

J is TRBJ2-1 and V is TRBV4-3; D not certain. V was shortened by 1 base and J by 4 bases, with 5 bases between the two germline ends. The CDR3 loop spans 13 amino acids. Germline loops: CDR1 LGHNA, CDR2 YSLEER. This CDR3 is CASSQVVYNEQFF. As DNA, the CDR3 is TGCGCCAGCAGCCAAGTAGTATACAATGAGCAGTTCTTC.

The J gene is TRBJ2-3, the V gene TRBV28; weak D call: TRBD2 (6 bases). Trimming pared 8 bases from V and 2 bases from J, leaving 20 bases between. This CDR3 is 16 amino acids long. The germline gives CDR1 MDHEN, CDR2 SYDVKM. The CDR3 nucleotides are TGTGCCAGCGCCGGAGGAGGGCTCCCCAACACAGATACGCAGTATTTT. This codes for CASAGGGLPNTDTQYF. Drawing the rest from reference TRBV28 and TRBJ2-3, the complete variable domain is DVKVTQSSRYLVKRTGEKVFLECVQDMDHENMFWYRQDPGLGLRLIYFSYDVKMKEKGDIPEGYSVSREKKERFSLILESASTNQTSMYLCASAGGGLPNTDTQYFGPGTRLTVL.

This clone was recorded once. It is unclear where the CDR3 begins or ends on the DNA, so no DNA is shown, and the CDR3 is as TCRdb lists it. V is TRBV12-3 or TRBV12-4 and J is TRBJ2-7; the listed D gene, TRBD2, was not tested against the DNA. A total of 12 residues make up the CDR3, ends included. The CDR3 protein is CASSWGRGTPYF.

This chain connects TRBV11-1 to TRBJ2-7; possibly TRBD1 for D (5 bases). The CDR3 runs 16 residues. Trimming cost V 5 bases and J 5 bases, with 22 bases left between them. The germline V gene encodes CDR1 SGHAT and CDR2 FQDESV (reference sequence). In DNA form, the CDR3 reads TGTGCCAGCAGCCCTTCCTGGTCCAGGGCTCAAAACGAGCAGTACTTC. This gives the protein CASSPSWSRAQNEQYF. The whole variable domain, remainder taken from reference TRBV11-1 and TRBJ2-7, is EAEVAQSPRYKITEKSQAVAFWCDPISGHATLYWYRQILGQGPELLVQFQDESVVDDSQLPKDRFSAERLKGVDSTLKIQPAELGDSAMYLCASSPSWSRAQNEQYFGPGTRLTVT.

The chain combines TRBV28 with TRBJ1-1, with 9 bases that match TRBD1. There are 15 residues in the CDR3. Looked up from germline, CDR1 is MDHEN and CDR2 is SYDVKM. Germline trimming cut 5 bases from V and 7 bases from J; bases unmatched to any gene: 11. The CDR3: CASSPSRTGAREAFF. CDR3 in DNA: TGTGCCAGCAGTCCCTCTAGGACAGGGGCCCGTGAAGCTTTCTTT.

This clone was recorded only once. The CDR3 region has the DNA TGTGCCAGCGTCCGACAGAAGGATGGCAATCAGCCCCAGCATTTT. Its translation is CASVRQKDGNQPQHF. This sequence joins TRBV25-1 and TRBJ1-5; maybe TRBD1 (5 bases). The CDR3 is made up of 15 amino acids. The germline CDR1 and CDR2 sequences are MGHDK and SYGVNS. Trimming cost V 8 bases and J 2 bases, with 16 bases left between them.

The chain joins TRBV7-2 to TRBJ2-7; the D gene is possibly TRBD1 (5 bases). The CDR3 length is 13 residues. V dropped 7 bases and J dropped 1 base, with 11 bases sitting between them. Germline values: CDR1 SGHTA, CDR2 FQGNSA. The CDR3 nucleotides read TGTGCCAGCACCCCTAAGGGGTCCTACGAGCAGTACTTC. Its protein product is CASTPKGSYEQYF.

The V and J genes are TRBV28 and TRBJ2-7; D might be TRBD1 (6 bases). This CDR3 comprises 13 residues. Trimming left V 8 bases short and J 3 bases short, with 14 bases between. Germline lookup yields CDR1 MDHEN and CDR2 SYDVKM. The CDR3: CASWTTGGYEQYF. For the CDR3, the DNA is TGTGCCAGCTGGACGACAGGAGGCTACGAGCAGTACTTC.

The chain carries TRBV2 and TRBJ2-7, with 11 bases matching TRBD2. V lost 9 bases, J lost 0 bases, and 1 base stayed unmatched. Germline assignment: CDR1 SNHLY and CDR2 FYNNEI. The CDR3 length is 13 residues. CDR3 nucleotide sequence: TGTGCCAGGGGGACTAGCGGCTCCTACGAGCAGTACTTC. Translating it yields CARGTSGSYEQYF.

This chain links TRBV29-1 with TRBJ1-1, with D possibly matching TRBD1 (5 bases). The germline CDR1 and CDR2 sequences are SQVTM and ANQGSEA. Trimming pared 7 bases from V and 2 bases from J, leaving 11 bases between. This CDR3 is built from 12 residues. Here the CDR3 DNA reads TGCAGCGCAAGACAGTCAAACACTGAAGCTTTCTTT. It encodes CSARQSNTEAFF.

This chain connects TRBV19 to TRBJ2-5; possible D gene TRBD1, 6 bases. Looked up from germline, CDR1 is LNHDA and CDR2 is SQIVND (reference sequence). Trimming shortened V by 5 bases and J by 7 bases, and 14 bases separated the two germline ends. The CDR3 totals 13 residues. As DNA, the CDR3 is TGTGCCAGTAGTCCAAAGGGGGTGGGGACCCAGTACTTC. Its translation is CASSPKGVGTQYF.

This chain uses TRBV9 with TRBJ2-7; 8 bases match TRBD2. Germline CDR1 reads SGDLS; CDR2 reads YYNGEE. The CDR3 sequence is 14 residues long. V gave up 2 bases and J gave up 6 bases; unmatched junction bases: 7. The CDR3 DNA sequence: TGTGCCAGCAGCGTGGGAGCGGGAGAGGCCGAGCAGTACTTC. It specifies CASSVGAGEAEQYF.

The rearrangement joins TRBV27 to TRBJ1-6, with D perhaps matching TRBD1 (6 bases). The CDR3 covers 13 residues. Trimming pared 3 bases from V and 8 bases from J, leaving 8 bases between. Germline CDR1 is MNHEY and CDR2 is SMNVEV (reference sequence). The CDR3 sequence: CASSFYRDSPLHF. The DNA for the CDR3 is TGTGCCAGCAGTTTTTACAGGGATTCACCCCTCCACTTT.

This clone was recorded a few times. In DNA form, the CDR3 reads TGTGCCAGCAGGGCTAGCGGGGGATACAATGAGCAGTTCTTC. Protein: CASRASGGYNEQFF. The V and J genes are TRBV2 and TRBJ2-1, with TRBD2 identical over 10 bases. The V gene end was trimmed by 6 bases and the J gene end by 4 bases; junction bases not matched to a gene: 3. CDR1 is SNHLY and CDR2 is FYNNEI in the germline V gene. This CDR3 is built from 14 residues.

The rearrangement joins TRBV11-2 to TRBJ2-7, with 10 positions matching TRBD1. The CDR3 covers 15 residues. Germline CDR1 and CDR2: SGHAT and FQNNGV. Trimming removed 4 bases from V and 0 bases from J; junction bases left unmatched: 3. The CDR3, as DNA: TGTGCCAGCAGCTCCGGGACAGGGGTCTCCTACGAGCAGTACTTC. Amino acids: CASSSGTGVSYEQYF.

The chain's CDR3 is CASRLSSNQPQHF. CDR3 nucleotides: TGTGCCAGCAGACTGAGTAGCAATCAGCCCCAGCATTTT. The chain couples TRBV12-3 or TRBV12-4 to TRBJ1-5; D is unresolved. This CDR3 is built from 13 residues. Trimming cost V 6 bases and J 0 bases, with 6 bases left between them.

The chain combines TRBV7-2 with TRBJ2-5, with 7 bases aligning to TRBD2. This CDR3 contains 13 residues. Germline CDR1 reads SGHTA; CDR2 reads FQGNSA. Trimming took 4 bases from V and 5 from J; bases not matched to a gene: 4. The DNA for the CDR3 is TGTGCCAGCAGCTCCGGGGGGAGGGAGACCCAGTACTTC. This encodes CASSSGGRETQYF.

The V gene is TRBV28, the J gene TRBJ2-1, with D perhaps TRBD2 (6 bases). Per germline, CDR1 MDHEN and CDR2 SYDVKM. This CDR3 region has 13 residues. V was cut by 7 bases and J by 8 bases, with 15 bases left in between. The CDR3 region is CASTYGGKDEQFF. As DNA, the CDR3 is TGTGCCAGCACCTATGGGGGGAAGGATGAGCAGTTCTTC. The full variable domain, rest sourced from reference TRBV28 and TRBJ2-1, is DVKVTQSSRYLVKRTGEKVFLECVQDMDHENMFWYRQDPGLGLRLIYFSYDVKMKEKGDIPEGYSVSREKKERFSLILESASTNQTSMYLCASTYGGKDEQFFGPGTRLTVL.